The 3 T cell receptor beta chains in this list originate from one sample, sequenced in a study of CD8 T cells in ankylosing spondylitis (dated 2017 in TCRdb). Library method: 5' RACE. Sequencing used an Illumina HiSeq 2500. TCRdb ran its own pipeline on the public reads, namely fastp trimming at Q25 and MiXCR clone calling, and kept in-frame beta chains. Every distinct CDR3 protein forms one entry, paired with its most common genes and DNA. This sample comprises approximately 200,000 distinct CDR3 sequences, around 13% of them detected only once. Approximately 16% of the sample is held by the ten biggest clonotypes. Sequencing was done on a sample of blood, either unsorted or a sorted T cell fraction (not recorded which). These receptors originate from a male donor with ankylosing spondylitis or in good health (not recorded which).

This chain connects TRBV18 to TRBJ2-7, with 11 bases that match TRBD2. From germline, CDR1 is KGHSH and CDR2 LQKENI. V shed 3 bases, J shed 6 bases, and the junction held 10 bases outside the gene matches. The CDR3 covers 16 residues. The CDR3 DNA follows: TGTGCCAGCTCACCCCTAGCGGGGGGCGCTTCGCTCGAGCAGTACTTC. It encodes CASSPLAGGASLEQYF. The full variable domain, rest sourced from reference TRBV18 and TRBJ2-7, is NAGVMQNPRHLVRRRGQEARLRCSPMKGHSHVYWYRQLPEEGLKFMVYLQKENIIDESGMPKERFSAEFPKEGPSILRIQQVVRGDSAAYFCASSPLAGGASLEQYFGPGTRLTVT.

This clonotype was seen many times. The chain joins TRBV7-9 to TRBJ2-5; a possible D gene is TRBD1 (6 bases). V lost 5 bases and J lost 5, with 18 bases in between. The CDR3 loop spans 15 amino acids. Germline assignment: CDR1 SEHNR and CDR2 FQNEAQ (reference sequence). The CDR3 DNA sequence: TGTGCCAGCAGCCCCTCGACAGGACCCGGGGAGACCCAGTACTTC. Protein product: CASSPSTGPGETQYF. Looking up the rest from reference TRBV7-9 and TRBJ2-5 gives the full variable domain: DTGVSQNPRHKITKRGQNVTFRCDPISEHNRLYWYRQTLGQGPEFLTYFQNEAQLEKSRLLSDRFSAERPKGSFSTLEIQRTEQGDSAMYLCASSPSTGPGETQYFGPGTRLLVL.

The rearrangement links TRBV11-2 to TRBJ2-5, with TRBD2 identical over 9 bases. With V trimmed by 1 base and J by 4 bases, 7 bases remained unmatched. Looked up from germline, CDR1 is SGHAT and CDR2 is FQNNGV. CDR3 length: 16 amino acids. This CDR3 is CASSLAVAGGRETQYF. CDR3 sequence (DNA): TGTGCCAGCAGCTTAGCCGTGGCGGGAGGGAGAGAGACCCAGTACTTC.